This T cell receptor beta chain is from a study of T cell clonality in common variable immunodeficiency. TCRdb keeps only in-frame clones here, not all; method: immunoSEQ multiplex PCR. The sample contains around 47,000 clones, none occurring once; 0.6% to 0.8% lies in the top ten. This clone was counted at least ten times. The DNA ends 3 residues before the CDR3 does, and the rest of the CDR3 is filled in from the germline J gene. Germline lookup yields CDR1 DFQATT and CDR2 SNEGSKA (reference sequence). This CDR3 comprises 17 residues. V shed 5 bases and J 0 bases; nucleotides not matched to a gene: 11.

V and J are TRBV20-1 and TRBJ2-3; TRBD2 matches at 10 bases. The sequencing input was peripheral blood mononuclear cells. The receptor's source is a person aged 18-70 years in good health. The CDR3 is CSAQSPELAGSTDTQYF. The part of the CDR3 DNA that was read is TGCAGTGCTCAATCTCCTGAACTAGCGGGAAGCACAGATACG.